Listed here are 19 T cell receptor beta chains from one sample, sequenced in a study of response to subunit inactivated influenza vaccine. TCRdb reanalysed the RT-PCR reads using MiXCR and keeps one entry per CDR3 protein. This table has a few hundred thousand distinct CDR3 sequences, over 9% appearing once. Another study also made use of these data, one on T cells expressing NK-cell markers. That source reports: 5'RACE template switching built TCR beta cDNA with unique molecular identifiers.

The source material was PBMCs from blood, sampled on the day of vaccination. The receptors shown here come from a man aged 50 to 59 who received an inactivated influenza vaccine.

J is TRBJ2-1 and V is TRBV12-3 or TRBV12-4; D unresolved. The CDR3 covers 11 residues. V was cut by 3 bases and J by 8 bases, with 5 bases left in between. The CDR3 region is CASSFGDEQFF. The CDR3 DNA reads as TGTGCCAGCAGTTTTGGGGATGAGCAGTTCTTC.

This clonotype was seen more than once but under ten times. This rearrangement joins TRBV10-3 to TRBJ1-6; 11 bases agree with TRBD1. After removal of 2 bases from V and 5 bases from J, the junction contained 11 bases not matched to a gene. Germline V gene sequence: CDR1 ENHRY, CDR2 SYGVKD. The CDR3 is made up of 19 amino acids. The CDR3, as DNA: TGTGCCATCAGTGAGCCGCACCCGGACAGGGGGCGGAATAATTCACCCCTCCACTTT. The encoded protein is CAISEPHPDRGRNNSPLHF.

This clonotype was picked up a small number of times. The rearrangement joins TRBV12-3 or TRBV12-4 to TRBJ2-7; D unresolved. The CDR3 runs 13 residues. V was cut by 5 bases and J by 3 bases, with 11 bases left in between. In DNA form, the CDR3 reads TGTGCCAGCAGTCTACTAAATAACTACGAGCAGTACTTC. Its protein product is CASSLLNNYEQYF.

This clonotype was counted only a few times. The chain joins TRBV4-1 to TRBJ2-6; D is unclear. Germline assignment: CDR1 MGHRA and CDR2 YSYEKL. The CDR3 length is 15 residues. Between the trimmed V and J ends, which lost 2 bases and 8 bases, there was a span of 13 bases. In nucleotides, the CDR3 is TGCGCCAGCAGCCAATATCCGAAGGGATCCAACGTCCTGACTTTC. Translating gives CASSQYPKGSNVLTF.

Comments on this clonotype: Germline and junction disagree at one end, which may indicate a read error. V usage is TRBV28 and J usage is TRBJ2-7, with 7 bases identical to TRBD2. Germline V gene lookup returns CDR1 MDHEN and CDR2 SYDVKM. The CDR3 loop spans 15 amino acids. The CDR3 loop reads CSSSLTQGLPYEQYF. CDR3 in DNA: TGTTCCAGCAGTTTAACGCAGGGACTACCCTACGAGCAGTACTTC.

This clonotype came up many times. This chain joins TRBV6-2 or TRBV6-3 and TRBJ2-4, with TRBD2 matching 13 bases. This CDR3 region has 21 residues. The trim removed 4 bases at V and 1 base at J, leaving 16 bases unmatched. Germline assignment: CDR1 MNHEY and CDR2 SVGEGT. DNA for the CDR3: TGTGCCAGCAGTTCACTAGCGGGGGGGCGGAAATTATCTTTCGCCAAAAACATTCAGTACTTC. This translates into CASSSLAGGRKLSFAKNIQYF.

The genes are TRBV10-3 and TRBJ2-7, with 7 bases aligning to TRBD1. V trimming: 6 bases; J trimming: 1 base; junction bases outside the gene matches: 9. The CDR3 extends over 15 amino acids. CDR1 and CDR2 from the germline V gene are ENHRY and SYGVKD. The CDR3 DNA sequence: TGTGCCATCAGGCTCCGGGACAGTTCTTCCTACGAGCAGTACTTC. This encodes CAIRLRDSSSYEQYF.

This chain's CDR3 is CSARRGEGGLGELFF. DNA for the CDR3: TGCAGTGCCAGAAGAGGGGAAGGGGGACTTGGGGAGCTGTTTTTT. The chain recombines TRBV20-1 with TRBJ2-2, with D perhaps TRBD1 or TRBD2 (6 bases each). V was trimmed by 6 bases and J by 8 bases, leaving 22 bases between them. The germline V gene encodes CDR1 DFQATT and CDR2 SNEGSKA (reference sequence). There are 15 residues in the CDR3.

This clonotype was seen many times. The gene calls are TRBV5-1 and TRBJ2-7; TRBD1 matches 12 bases. The length of the CDR3 is 15 residues. V lost 7 bases and J lost 4; bases outside the gene matches: 9. The V gene's germline CDR1 is SGHRS and CDR2 YFSETQ. The CDR3 spells CASSNPGQGAYEQYF. As DNA, the CDR3 is TGCGCCAGCTCGAACCCGGGACAGGGGGCTTACGAGCAGTACTTC.

This clonotype was detected only a few times. This chain links TRBV29-1 with TRBJ2-2; tentatively, D is TRBD2 (6 bases). With 8 bases removed from V and 7 bases from J, the gap between germline ends came to 17 bases. Germline V CDR1 and CDR2: SQVTM, ANQGSEA. The length of the CDR3 is 13 residues. The CDR3 nucleotides read TGCAGCTCCAAAGTCTTTAGCGGCGGGGAGCTGTTTTTT. It encodes CSSKVFSGGELFF.

At least ten counts were recorded for this clonotype. The chain links TRBV20-1 to TRBJ1-4, with D perhaps TRBD1 (5 bases). Trimming cost V 4 bases and J 8 bases, with 17 bases left between them. The CDR3 runs to 14 residues. In germline, CDR1 is DFQATT, CDR2 SNEGSKA (reference sequence). As DNA, the CDR3 is TGCAGTGCTACCTTGCCGGCGGAGGGGGAAAAACTGTTTTTT. This encodes CSATLPAEGEKLFF.

This clonotype was detected only a few times. The V gene is TRBV4-1, the J gene TRBJ2-3, with D perhaps being TRBD1 or TRBD2 (6 bases each). The CDR3 totals 14 residues. The germline V gene encodes CDR1 MGHRA and CDR2 YSYEKL. Deletions cut 1 base from V and 9 bases from J, with 14 bases between. The CDR3 bases are TGCGCCAGCAGCCAAGGTCCTTCGGGGGCGACGCAGTATTTT. This translates into CASSQGPSGATQYF.

This clonotype was found many times. This chain links TRBV12-3 or TRBV12-4 with TRBJ1-2; D not certain. Trimming pared 4 bases from V and 3 bases from J, leaving 15 bases between. The CDR3 loop spans 15 amino acids. The CDR3 region has the DNA TGTGCCAGCAGTTCCCGCCGAAGAGGATACTATGGCTACACCTTC. Its protein product is CASSSRRRGYYGYTF.

This chain connects TRBV20-1 to TRBJ2-7; tentatively, D is TRBD1 (5 bases). The germline gives CDR1 DFQATT, CDR2 SNEGSKA (reference sequence). This CDR3 comprises 15 residues. Trimming stripped 5 bases from V and 0 bases from J, with 17 bases between. For the CDR3, the DNA is TGCAGTGCTCCCGTGGGGCGGAGCAGCTCCTACGAGCAGTACTTC. Amino acids: CSAPVGRSSSYEQYF.

The rearrangement uses TRBV3-1 and TRBJ2-5; D may match TRBD1 or TRBD2 (5 bases each). Germline values: CDR1 LGHDT, CDR2 YNNKEL (reference sequence). This CDR3 comprises 15 residues. Trimming took off 0 bases at V and 9 bases at J, with 17 bases between the two ends. The CDR3 region is CASSQEVGPLGAQYF. Written as DNA, the CDR3 is TGTGCCAGCAGCCAAGAAGTCGGTCCGTTGGGGGCCCAGTACTTC.

The rearrangement links TRBV6-1 to TRBJ1-6, with TRBD1 identical over 11 bases. V gave up 7 bases and J gave up 8 bases; unmatched junction bases: 4. CDR1 is MNHNS, CDR2 SASEGT, per germline. The CDR3 spans 14 residues. In nucleotides, the CDR3 is TGTGCCAGCAAACGGACAGGGGGCGATTCACCCCTCCACTTT. Residues: CASKRTGGDSPLHF.

The CDR3 DNA reads as TGTGCCAGCAGTGAAGGGCAATTCACTGAAGCTTTCTTT. This encodes CASSEGQFTEAFF. The V call is TRBV2, the J call TRBJ1-1; no clear D. Per germline, CDR1 SNHLY and CDR2 FYNNEI. V shed 1 base and J shed 4 bases, with 7 bases lying between them. This CDR3 is built from 13 residues.

This clonotype was recorded at least ten times. The chain combines TRBV18 with TRBJ2-6; possibly TRBD1 for D (5 bases). The ends were cut back, 3 bases at V and 4 bases at J, with 10 bases in the middle. The CDR3 runs 15 residues. CDR1 and CDR2 from the germline V gene are KGHSH and LQKENI. The CDR3 sequence: CASSPGQSGANVLTF. CDR3 nucleotides: TGTGCCAGCTCACCCGGACAATCGGGGGCCAACGTCCTGACTTTC.

With respect to this clonotype: A junction boundary mismatches the germline segment, possibly from a read error. This chain links TRBV3-1 with TRBJ2-1, with 14 nucleotides matching TRBD2. The end of the DNA aligns better with TRBJ2-7, so the J call may be wrong. The CDR3 sequence is 20 residues long. CDR1 is LGHDT and CDR2 is YNNKEL in the germline V gene (reference sequence). Written as DNA, the CDR3 is TGTGCCAGCATCCAAGTTAGGACTAGCGGGGGGTGGAGCTCCTACAATGAGCAGTACTTC. Translation: CASIQVRTSGGWSSYNEQYF.